Listed here is a single T cell receptor beta chain. This sample is drawn from a study of blood T cell repertoires in COVID-19. Study-level information: Some COVID-19 samples were acute and others convalescent; all came from the United States, Italy and Spain. PBMCs, B-cell-depleted T cells, or T cells were the source of the cDNA or gDNA that made up the material.

In the original workflow: Using reference gene primer amplification, nucleated cell counts were estimated. Clones were sequenced by immunoSEQ multiplex PCR, and TCRdb holds only the in-frame ones, with some missing. V and J calls and clone size follow that table, whereas D and trimming were derived from the DNA. The sample shows some 180,000 clones, around nine tenths of them seen only once. One Seattle source followed patients from active infection through their disease course. The sequenced sample consisted of peripheral blood. This TCR was recovered from a woman older than 75 with COVID-19, enrolled during active disease.

The CDR3 sequence is CASSLTGNTEAFF. CDR3 nucleotides: TGTGCCAGCAGCTTAACAGGGAACACTGAAGCTTTCTTT. V usage is TRBV11-3 and J usage is TRBJ1-1, with D perhaps matching TRBD1 (5 bases). CDR1 and CDR2 (germline): SGHNT, YENEEA. V was clipped by 2 bases and J by 1 base, with 5 bases between them. CDR3 length: 13 residues. The whole variable domain, remainder taken from reference TRBV11-3 and TRBJ1-1, is EAGVVQSPRYKIIEKKQPVAFWCNPISGHNTLYWYLQNLGQGPELLIRYENEEAVDDSQLPKDRFSAERLKGVDSTLKIQPAELGDSAVYLCASSLTGNTEAFFGQGTRLTVV.